Shown below are 14 T cell receptor beta chains from a single sample sequenced in a study of shared clonotypes between healthy human individuals. The table came from immunoSEQ multiplex PCR; TCRdb's copy has only in-frame clones and leaves some out. The sample consists of about 330,000 clones, 74% of them appearing once. The sequenced sample was memory CD4+ T cells sorted from blood. Subset meaning: CD45RA-negative fraction. The receptor set was obtained from a man aged 25-45 years in good health.

The chain couples TRBV10-2 to TRBJ2-5, with 12 bases that match TRBD2. The CDR3 runs 17 residues. V was pared by 4 bases and J by 1 base, with 7 bases of the junction left unmatched. CDR1 and CDR2 from the germline V gene are WSHSY and SAAADI. The CDR3 DNA reads TGCGCCAGCAGTGCTCTAGCGGGAGGGCCCCTCCAAGAGACCCAGTACTTC. Its translation is CASSALAGGPLQETQYF.

This clone has a single count. The chain has TRBV6-1 and TRBJ1-2, with D possibly TRBD1 on 5 matching bases. CDR1 is MNHNS and CDR2 is SASEGT in the germline V gene. The CDR3 extends over 11 amino acids. V was shortened by 4 bases and J by 7 bases, with 7 bases between the two germline ends. CDR3 sequence reads: CASSGGIGYTF. The CDR3 region has the DNA TGTGCCAGCAGTGGGGGGATTGGCTACACCTTC.

To note about this clone: The same CDR3 also results from other DNA sequences found in this sample. The rearrangement joins TRBV7-2 to TRBJ2-3; 9 bases fit TRBD2. Per germline, CDR1 SGHTA and CDR2 FQGNSA. CDR3 length equals 14 residues. V lost 5 bases and J lost 2; bases outside the gene matches: 2. The CDR3 DNA is TGTGCCAGCAGCCCGGGACTAGCCACAGATACGCAGTATTTT. Residues: CASSPGLATDTQYF.

The gene calls are TRBV7-8 and TRBJ2-1; 14 nucleotides line up with TRBD2. With V trimmed by 4 bases and J by 0 bases, 5 bases remained unmatched. CDR1 is SGHVS, CDR2 FQNEAQ, per germline. CDR3 length: 18 residues. CDR3 nucleotide sequence: TGTGCCAGCAGCTCCCGACTAGCGGGAGGGAGCTCCTACAATGAGCAGTTCTTC. As protein: CASSSRLAGGSSYNEQFF. The variable domain in full, with the rest retrieved from reference TRBV7-8 and TRBJ2-1, is GAGVSQSPRYKVAKRGQDVALRCDPISGHVSLFWYQQALGQGPEFLTYFQNEAQLDKSGLPSDRFFAERPEGSVSTLKIQRTQQEDSAVYLCASSSRLAGGSSYNEQFFGPGTRLTVL.

The chain employs TRBV10-3 and TRBJ1-3; 7 bases are shared with TRBD1. V shed 3 bases and J 5 bases; nucleotides not matched to a gene: 4. This CDR3 comprises 14 residues. Germline assignment: CDR1 ENHRY and CDR2 SYGVKD. The CDR3 sequence is CAISEQQGRNTIYF. CDR3 nucleotide sequence: TGTGCCATCAGTGAACAACAGGGGAGAAACACCATATATTTT.

This clone was seen a single time. V usage is TRBV29-1 and J usage is TRBJ2-1; 9 bases fit TRBD2. The CDR3 consists of 17 residues. The ends lost 1 base at V and 0 bases at J; junction bases unmatched: 7. CDR1 and CDR2 from the germline V gene are SQVTM and ANQGSEA. CDR3 protein: CSVEGKLAGASYNEQFF. The CDR3 DNA follows: TGCAGCGTTGAAGGGAAGTTAGCGGGGGCCTCCTACAATGAGCAGTTCTTC.

This clone has just a few counts. The chain joins TRBV18 to TRBJ2-6; unclear D gene. Between the trimmed V and J ends, which lost 1 base and 4 bases, there was a span of 8 bases. CDR3 length equals 15 residues. The germline CDR1 and CDR2 sequences are KGHSH and LQKENI. CDR3 sequence: CASSPLGYGANVLTF. The DNA of the CDR3 is TGTGCCAGCTCACCACTAGGGTACGGGGCCAACGTCCTGACTTTC. The full variable domain, in which reference TRBV18 and TRBJ2-6 provide the parts outside the CDR3, is NAGVMQNPRHLVRRRGQEARLRCSPMKGHSHVYWYRQLPEEGLKFMVYLQKENIIDESGMPKERFSAEFPKEGPSILRIQQVVRGDSAAYFCASSPLGYGANVLTFGAGSRLTVL.

This clone showed up just a few times. The chain is built from TRBV5-4 and TRBJ2-1, with 11 bases matching TRBD2. V lost 4 bases, J lost 7 bases, and 7 bases stayed unmatched. The CDR3 is 15 amino acids. The V gene's germline CDR1 is SGHNT and CDR2 YYREEE (reference sequence). This CDR3 reads CASSQLAGAGNEQFF. The CDR3 DNA follows: TGTGCCAGCAGCCAACTAGCGGGGGCTGGGAATGAGCAGTTCTTC.

This clone occurred once. The chain recombines TRBV29-1 with TRBJ2-1, with TRBD1 as a possible D gene (6 bases). Trimming took off 6 bases at V and 0 bases at J, with 15 bases between the two ends. Germline CDR1 is SQVTM and CDR2 is ANQGSEA. The CDR3 is made up of 15 amino acids. CDR3 DNA: TGCAGCGTCCTAGGACAGATAGGCTCCTACAATGAGCAGTTCTTC. As protein: CSVLGQIGSYNEQFF.

This chain joins TRBV11-2 and TRBJ2-1, with D possibly matching TRBD2 (5 bases). Germline V CDR1 and CDR2: SGHAT, FQNNGV. CDR3 size: 14 residues. The V end was cut by 0 bases, the J end by 15 bases, with 18 bases between. The CDR3 bases are TGTGCCAGCAGCTTAGATCTATTATCGGGAAGTCCGTTCTTC. Translation: CASSLDLLSGSPFF.

The V gene is TRBV19, the J gene TRBJ2-1; tentatively, D is TRBD2 (5 bases). The V gene lost 8 bases and the J gene lost 0 bases, with 11 bases spanning the gap. This CDR3 comprises 14 residues. From germline, CDR1 is LNHDA and CDR2 SQIVND (reference sequence). The CDR3 DNA reads as TGTGCCAGTGGAAGCGGAAGCTCCTACAATGAGCAGTTCTTC. Encoded protein: CASGSGSSYNEQFF.

This sequence joins TRBV4-1 and TRBJ2-1; 9 nucleotides align to TRBD2. Germline CDR1 and CDR2: MGHRA and YSYEKL. The CDR3 is 16 amino acids. V shed 4 bases and J 3 bases; nucleotides not matched to a gene: 7. CDR3 coding DNA: TGCGCCAGCAGCCTATTACGGACTAGCGTCTACAATGAGCAGTTCTTC. Protein product: CASSLLRTSVYNEQFF.

This chain uses TRBV6-1 with TRBJ2-6; D is undetermined. The V end was cut by 10 bases, the J end by 2 bases, with 6 bases between. Germline assignment: CDR1 MNHNS and CDR2 SASEGT. This CDR3 comprises 12 residues. Here the CDR3 DNA reads TGTGCCACCCAAACTGGGGCCAACGTCCTGACTTTC. This gives the protein CATQTGANVLTF.

This chain uses TRBV7-8 with TRBJ2-5, with 9 bases matching TRBD1. Germline V gene lookup returns CDR1 SGHVS and CDR2 FQNEAQ. The ends lost 6 bases at V and 4 bases at J; junction bases unmatched: 15. The CDR3 is 17 residues long. The CDR3 loop is CASSSGTGKGSGETQYF. Here the CDR3 DNA reads TGTGCCAGCAGTTCCGGGACAGGGAAGGGTAGCGGAGAGACCCAGTACTTC.